These T cell receptor beta chains were read from a single sample in a study of blood T cell repertoires in COVID-19. The protocol was immunoSEQ multiplex PCR, while the TCRdb copy is restricted to in-frame clones and leaves out a portion. The repertoire holds some 300,000 clones, 70% to 90% seen once, with roughly 5.9% in the top ten. Sequenced: peripheral blood. The receptors were gathered from a woman aged 50 to 65 with COVID-19, enrolled during active disease. CDR3s include the opening cysteine and the closing phenylalanine or tryptophan. The D gene is left open where the match is weak. Expanded clones are given a class, and other clones once, few, many or no size at all.

CDR3 protein: CASSWTETNQPQHF; CDR3 DNA: TGTGCCAGCAGCTGGACAGAGACTAATCAGCCCCAGCATTTT; V gene: TRBV7-9; clone size: -; CDR3 length: 14; D gene: -; J gene: TRBJ1-5
CDR3 protein: CSATGEHGYTF; CDR3 DNA: TGCAGTGCTACAGGGGAACATGGCTACACCTTC; V gene: TRBV20-1; clone size: once; CDR3 length: 11; D gene: -; J gene: TRBJ1-2
CDR3 protein: CASSPPAGAETQYF; CDR3 DNA: TGTGCCAGCTCACCACCGGCGGGGGCAGAGACCCAGTACTTC; V gene: TRBV18; clone size: -; CDR3 length: 14; D gene: -; J gene: TRBJ2-5
CDR3 protein: CASSLTQAPNEQFF; CDR3 DNA: TGCGCCAGCAGCTTGACGCAGGCCCCCAATGAGCAGTTCTTC; V gene: TRBV5-1; clone size: -; CDR3 length: 14; D gene: -; J gene: TRBJ2-1
CDR3 protein: CASIQRINEQFF; CDR3 DNA: TGCGCCAGCATCCAGCGGATCAATGAGCAGTTCTTC; V gene: TRBV23-1; clone size: -; CDR3 length: 12; D gene: -; J gene: TRBJ2-1
CDR3 protein: CASSELTAYSNQPQHF; CDR3 DNA: TGTGCCAGCAGTGAACTAACAGCATATAGCAATCAGCCCCAGCATTTT; V gene: TRBV6-1; clone size: -; CDR3 length: 16; D gene: -; J gene: TRBJ1-5
CDR3 protein: CATQGLNTEAFF; CDR3 DNA: TGTGCCACCCAGGGGTTGAACACTGAAGCTTTCTTT; V gene: TRBV6-5; clone size: -; CDR3 length: 12; D gene: -; J gene: TRBJ1-1
CDR3 protein: CASSLSWNQPQHF; CDR3 DNA: TGTGCCAGCAGTCTTAGTTGGAATCAGCCCCAGCATTTT; V gene: TRBV3-1/TRBV3-2; clone size: -; CDR3 length: 13; D gene: -; J gene: TRBJ1-5
CDR3 protein: CASSYPVERRGGYTF; CDR3 DNA: TGTGCCAGCAGTTACCCCGTGGAACGTAGAGGGGGCTACACCTTC; V gene: TRBV6-6; clone size: -; CDR3 length: 15; D gene: -; J gene: TRBJ1-2
CDR3 protein: CASSDRDTSGNTIYF; CDR3 DNA: TGTGCCAGCAGTGACAGGGACACCTCTGGAAACACCATATATTTT; V gene: TRBV2; clone size: -; CDR3 length: 15; D gene: -; J gene: TRBJ1-3
CDR3 protein: CASSFLLGGDTQYF; CDR3 DNA: TGCGCCAGCAGCTTTCTCTTGGGAGGCGATACGCAGTATTTT; V gene: TRBV5-1; clone size: -; CDR3 length: 14; D gene: -; J gene: TRBJ2-3
CDR3 protein: CAWSVQEGQPQHF; CDR3 DNA: TGTGCCTGGAGTGTACAGGAGGGACAGCCCCAGCATTTT; V gene: TRBV30; clone size: -; CDR3 length: 13; D gene: -; J gene: TRBJ1-5
CDR3 protein: CASSSLAGRTDTQYF; CDR3 DNA: TGTGCCAGCAGCTCTCTAGCGGGACGCACAGATACGCAGTATTTT; V gene: TRBV7-9; clone size: -; CDR3 length: 15; D gene: TRBD2; J gene: TRBJ2-3
CDR3 protein: CASNYRGGPYNSPLHF; CDR3 DNA: TGTGCCAGTAATTACAGGGGTGGCCCCTATAATTCACCCCTTCACTTT; V gene: TRBV19; clone size: -; CDR3 length: 16; D gene: TRBD1; J gene: TRBJ1-6
CDR3 protein: CASSLAALGNTEAFF; CDR3 DNA: TGCGCCAGCAGCTTGGCCGCGCTGGGCAACACTGAAGCTTTCTTT; V gene: TRBV5-1; clone size: -; CDR3 length: 15; D gene: -; J gene: TRBJ1-1
CDR3 protein: CASSGGGQGSAPLHF; CDR3 DNA: TGTGCCAGCAGTGGGGGGGGACAGGGGTCTGCACCCCTCCACTTT; V gene: TRBV2; clone size: -; CDR3 length: 15; D gene: TRBD1; J gene: TRBJ1-6
CDR3 protein: CASSMGQGANGYTF; CDR3 DNA: TGTGCCAGTAGTATGGGCCAGGGGGCGAATGGCTACACCTTC; V gene: TRBV19; clone size: -; CDR3 length: 14; D gene: TRBD1; J gene: TRBJ1-2
CDR3 protein: CASVGGAGGNQPQHF; CDR3 DNA: TGTGCCAGCGTTGGAGGGGCTGGGGGCAATCAGCCCCAGCATTTT; V gene: TRBV6-5; clone size: -; CDR3 length: 15; D gene: -; J gene: TRBJ1-5
CDR3 protein: CASSQSHEQFF; CDR3 DNA: TGTGCCAGCAGCCAGAGTCATGAGCAGTTCTTC; V gene: TRBV3-1/TRBV3-2; clone size: -; CDR3 length: 11; D gene: -; J gene: TRBJ2-1
CDR3 protein: CASSLPLGQGGRVTTEAFF; CDR3 DNA: TGCGCCAGCAGCCTACCGTTAGGACAGGGTGGTCGGGTTACCACTGAAGCTTTCTTT; V gene: TRBV4-1; clone size: -; CDR3 length: 19; D gene: TRBD1; J gene: TRBJ1-1
CDR3 protein: CASSQALGQGQTEAFF; CDR3 DNA: TGCGCCAGCAGCCAAGCACTCGGACAGGGGCAGACTGAAGCTTTCTTT; V gene: TRBV4-3; clone size: -; CDR3 length: 16; D gene: TRBD1; J gene: TRBJ1-1
CDR3 protein: CASSLPGQGYGNTIYF; CDR3 DNA: TGTGCCAGCAGTTTACCGGGACAGGGGTATGGAAACACCATATATTTT; V gene: TRBV5-5; clone size: -; CDR3 length: 16; D gene: TRBD1; J gene: TRBJ1-3
CDR3 protein: CASSPEGGSLYGYTF; CDR3 DNA: TGTGCCAGCAGTCCCGAAGGAGGGTCCCTCTATGGCTACACCTTC; V gene: TRBV27; clone size: -; CDR3 length: 15; D gene: -; J gene: TRBJ1-2
CDR3 protein: CASSPQTGHNSPLHF; CDR3 DNA: TGTGCCAGCTCACCACAAACAGGGCACAATTCACCCCTCCACTTT; V gene: TRBV18; clone size: -; CDR3 length: 15; D gene: -; J gene: TRBJ1-6
CDR3 protein: CASSRRGSNQPQHF; CDR3 DNA: TGTGCCAGCAGTCGCAGGGGGAGCAATCAGCCCCAGCATTTT; V gene: TRBV5-8; clone size: -; CDR3 length: 14; D gene: TRBD1; J gene: TRBJ1-5
CDR3 protein: CASKSVGPAAQYF; CDR3 DNA: TGTGCCAGCAAAAGCGTGGGGCCGGCGGCCCAGTACTTC; V gene: TRBV27; clone size: -; CDR3 length: 13; D gene: -; J gene: TRBJ2-5